Presented here are 3 T cell receptor beta chains from one specimen sequenced in a study of identifying expanded T cells in peripheral blood. The protocol was immunoSEQ multiplex PCR, while the TCRdb copy is restricted to in-frame clones and leaves out a portion. The sample has 110,000 or so clones; about 88% are singletons. The source material was blood. The source is a person between 18 and 75 years old in good health.

This clone was counted once. J is TRBJ2-3 and V is TRBV7-7; 7 bases map to TRBD1. Looked up from germline, CDR1 is SSHAT and CDR2 is FNYEAQ (reference sequence). Trimming removed 1 base from V and 1 base from J; junction bases left unmatched: 5. The CDR3 is 16 amino acids. CDR3 nucleotide sequence: TGTGCCAGCAGCTTAGAGGCAGGGGGTGGCACAGATACGCAGTATTTT. Translating gives CASSLEAGGGTDTQYF.

The genes are TRBV16 and TRBJ1-4; D remains ambiguous. V was cut by 1 base and J by 8 bases, with 8 bases left in between. CDR3 length: 13 amino acids. From germline, CDR1 is KGHSY and CDR2 FQNENV. The chain's CDR3 is CASSQFAGEKLFF. For the CDR3, the DNA is TGTGCCAGCAGCCAATTCGCGGGGGAAAAACTGTTTTTT.

V usage is TRBV28 and J usage is TRBJ2-7; the match to TRBD1 covers 8 bases. The germline gives CDR1 MDHEN, CDR2 SYDVKM. CDR3 length: 17 residues. The ends lost 1 base at V and 7 bases at J; junction bases unmatched: 15. For the CDR3, the DNA is TGTGCCAGCAGTTTATTTCAAAGACAGGGGCTAGCACAAGAGCAGTACTTC. Translation gives CASSLFQRQGLAQEQYF.